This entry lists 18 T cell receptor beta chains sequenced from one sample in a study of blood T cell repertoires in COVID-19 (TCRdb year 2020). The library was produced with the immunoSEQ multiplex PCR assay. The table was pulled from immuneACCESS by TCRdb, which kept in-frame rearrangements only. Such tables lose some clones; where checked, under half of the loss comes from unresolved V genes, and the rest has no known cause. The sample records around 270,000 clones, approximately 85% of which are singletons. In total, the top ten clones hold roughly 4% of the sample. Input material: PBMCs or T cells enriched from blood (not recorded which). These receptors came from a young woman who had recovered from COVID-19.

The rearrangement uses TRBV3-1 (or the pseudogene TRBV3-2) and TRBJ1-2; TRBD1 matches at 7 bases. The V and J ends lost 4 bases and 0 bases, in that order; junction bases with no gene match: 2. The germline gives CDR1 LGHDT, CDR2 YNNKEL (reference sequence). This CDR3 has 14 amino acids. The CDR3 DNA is TGTGCCAGCAGCCGGGACAGCTCTAACTATGGCTACACCTTC. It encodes CASSRDSSNYGYTF.

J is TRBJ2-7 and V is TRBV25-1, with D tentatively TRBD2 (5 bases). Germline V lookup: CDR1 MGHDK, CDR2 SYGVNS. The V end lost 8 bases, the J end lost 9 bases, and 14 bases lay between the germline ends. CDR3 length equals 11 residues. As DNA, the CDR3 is TGTGCCAGCGAGAGGGTTGGACGGCAGTACTTC. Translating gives CASERVGRQYF.

The CDR3 DNA follows: TGTGCCAGCAGCTCGACAGGGGGAGTTGAAGCTTTCTTT. Translated: CASSSTGGVEAFF. V usage is TRBV7-9 and J usage is TRBJ1-1; 9 bases align to TRBD1. V gave up 4 bases and J gave up 7 bases; unmatched junction bases: 4. Germline CDR1 is SEHNR and CDR2 is FQNEAQ (reference sequence). CDR3 length: 13 amino acids.

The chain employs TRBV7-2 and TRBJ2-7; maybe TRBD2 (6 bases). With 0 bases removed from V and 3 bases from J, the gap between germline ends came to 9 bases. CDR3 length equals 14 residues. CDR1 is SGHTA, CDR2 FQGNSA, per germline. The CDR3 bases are TGTGCCAGCAGCTTAGCAGGGACTGGCTACGAGCAGTACTTC. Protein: CASSLAGTGYEQYF.

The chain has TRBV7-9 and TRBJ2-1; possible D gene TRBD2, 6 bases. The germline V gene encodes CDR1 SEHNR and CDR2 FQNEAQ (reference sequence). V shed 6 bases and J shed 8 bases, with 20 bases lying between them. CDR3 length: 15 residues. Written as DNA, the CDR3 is TGTGCCAGCAGTCATCGGGACTTAGGTGGGTATGAGCAGTTCTTC. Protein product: CASSHRDLGGYEQFF. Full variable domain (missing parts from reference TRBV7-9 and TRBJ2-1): DTGVSQNPRHKITKRGQNVTFRCDPISEHNRLYWYRQTLGQGPEFLTYFQNEAQLEKSRLLSDRFSAERPKGSFSTLEIQRTEQGDSAMYLCASSHRDLGGYEQFFGPGTRLTVL.

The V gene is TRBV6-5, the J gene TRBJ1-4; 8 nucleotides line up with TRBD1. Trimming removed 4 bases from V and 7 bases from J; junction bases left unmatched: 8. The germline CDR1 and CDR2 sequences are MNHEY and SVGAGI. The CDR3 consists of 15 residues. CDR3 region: CASSFATGVAEKLFF. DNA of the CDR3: TGTGCCAGCAGTTTCGCGACAGGGGTCGCTGAAAAACTGTTTTTT.

The CDR3 reads CATSRPTSGYTF. Here the CDR3 DNA reads TGTGCCACCAGCAGACCAACTTCCGGCTACACCTTC. The chain links TRBV15 to TRBJ1-2; D not certain. CDR3 length: 12 residues. The germline CDR1 and CDR2 sequences are LNHNV and YYDKDF (reference sequence). Trimming took off 2 bases at V and 8 bases at J, with 9 bases between the two ends.

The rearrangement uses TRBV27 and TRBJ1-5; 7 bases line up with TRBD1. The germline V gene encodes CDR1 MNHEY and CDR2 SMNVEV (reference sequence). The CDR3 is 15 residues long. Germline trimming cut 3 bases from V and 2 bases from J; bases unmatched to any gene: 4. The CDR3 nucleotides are TGTGCCAGCAGTTTCCGGGACAGCGGCAATCAGCCCCAGCATTTT. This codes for CASSFRDSGNQPQHF.

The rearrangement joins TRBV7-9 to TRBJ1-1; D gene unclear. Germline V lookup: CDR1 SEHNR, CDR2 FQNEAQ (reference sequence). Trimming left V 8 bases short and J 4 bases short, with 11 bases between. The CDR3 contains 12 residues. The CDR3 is CASGTEFTEAFF. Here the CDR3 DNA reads TGTGCCAGCGGTACTGAGTTCACTGAAGCTTTCTTT.

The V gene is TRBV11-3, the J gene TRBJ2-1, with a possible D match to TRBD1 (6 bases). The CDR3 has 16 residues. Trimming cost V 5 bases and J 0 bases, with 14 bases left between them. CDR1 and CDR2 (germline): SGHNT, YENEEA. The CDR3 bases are TGTGCCAGCAGCCTCCGACAGGCGAGCTCCTACAATGAGCAGTTCTTC. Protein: CASSLRQASSYNEQFF. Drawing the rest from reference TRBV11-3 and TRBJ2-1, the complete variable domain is EAGVVQSPRYKIIEKKQPVAFWCNPISGHNTLYWYLQNLGQGPELLIRYENEEAVDDSQLPKDRFSAERLKGVDSTLKIQPAELGDSAVYLCASSLRQASSYNEQFFGPGTRLTVL.

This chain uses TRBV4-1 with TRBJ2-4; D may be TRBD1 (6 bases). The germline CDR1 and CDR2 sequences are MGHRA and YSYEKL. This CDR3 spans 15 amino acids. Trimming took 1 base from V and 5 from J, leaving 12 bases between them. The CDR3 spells CASSQVPRGQNIQYF. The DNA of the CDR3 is TGCGCCAGCAGCCAAGTCCCCAGGGGCCAAAACATTCAGTACTTC.

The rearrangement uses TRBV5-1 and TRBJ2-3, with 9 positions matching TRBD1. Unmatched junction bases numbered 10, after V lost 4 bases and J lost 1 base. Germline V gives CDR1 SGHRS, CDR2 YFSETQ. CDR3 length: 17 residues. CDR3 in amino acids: CASSGTGSSGGTDTQYF. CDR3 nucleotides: TGCGCCAGCAGCGGGACAGGGTCCAGTGGCGGCACAGATACGCAGTATTTT.

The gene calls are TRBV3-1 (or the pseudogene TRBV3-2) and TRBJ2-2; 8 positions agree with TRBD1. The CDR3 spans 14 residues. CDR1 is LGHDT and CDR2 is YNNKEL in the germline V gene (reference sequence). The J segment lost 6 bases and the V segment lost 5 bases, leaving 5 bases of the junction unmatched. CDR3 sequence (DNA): TGTGCCAGCAGCTCAACGACAGGGGCCGGGGAGCTGTTTTTT. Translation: CASSSTTGAGELFF.

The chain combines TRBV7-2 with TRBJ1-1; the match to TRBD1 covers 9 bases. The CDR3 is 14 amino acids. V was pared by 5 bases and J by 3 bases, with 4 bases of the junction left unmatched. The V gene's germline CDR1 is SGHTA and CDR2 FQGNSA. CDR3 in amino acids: CASSTGQGYTEAFF. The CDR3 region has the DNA TGTGCCAGCAGCACGGGACAGGGTTACACTGAAGCTTTCTTT.

CDR3 amino acids: CASRFNRDRGLGGTNEKLFF. The DNA of the CDR3 is TGTGCCAGCAGATTCAACCGGGACAGGGGGCTCGGGGGAACTAATGAAAAACTGTTTTTT. The chain recombines TRBV7-8 with TRBJ1-4, with 12 bases matching TRBD1. V shed 6 bases and J 1 base; nucleotides not matched to a gene: 15. The CDR3 totals 20 residues. The germline V gene encodes CDR1 SGHVS and CDR2 FQNEAQ.

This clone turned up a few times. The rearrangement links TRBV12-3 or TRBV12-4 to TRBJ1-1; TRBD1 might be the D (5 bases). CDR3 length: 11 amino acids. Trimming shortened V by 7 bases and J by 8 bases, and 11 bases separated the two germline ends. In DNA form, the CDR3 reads TGTGCCAGCAAGGGGCCCTACGAAGCTTTCTTT. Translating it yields CASKGPYEAFF.

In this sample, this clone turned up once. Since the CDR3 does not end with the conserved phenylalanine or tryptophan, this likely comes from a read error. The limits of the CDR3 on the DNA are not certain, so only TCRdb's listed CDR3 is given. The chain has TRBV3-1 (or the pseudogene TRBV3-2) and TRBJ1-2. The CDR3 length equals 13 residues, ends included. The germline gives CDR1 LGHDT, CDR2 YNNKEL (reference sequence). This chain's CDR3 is CASSQDPLSSSTV.

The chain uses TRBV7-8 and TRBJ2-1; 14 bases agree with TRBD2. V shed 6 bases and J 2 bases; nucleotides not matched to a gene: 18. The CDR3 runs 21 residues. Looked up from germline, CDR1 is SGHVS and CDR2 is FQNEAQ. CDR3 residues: CASRFGALTSGRAKTYNEQFF. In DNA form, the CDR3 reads TGTGCCAGCAGGTTTGGGGCCCTGACTAGCGGGAGGGCTAAGACCTACAATGAGCAGTTCTTC. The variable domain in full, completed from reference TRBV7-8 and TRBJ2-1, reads GAGVSQSPRYKVAKRGQDVALRCDPISGHVSLFWYQQALGQGPEFLTYFQNEAQLDKSGLPSDRFFAERPEGSVSTLKIQRTQQEDSAVYLCASRFGALTSGRAKTYNEQFFGPGTRLTVL.